These T cell receptor beta chains were read from a single sample in a study of blood T cell repertoires in COVID-19. The repertoire was sequenced with immunoSEQ multiplex PCR; TCRdb's copy has only in-frame clones and lacks some. The sample records 110,000 to 150,000 clones, about 89% being singletons. The sequenced sample was peripheral blood. Source of these receptors: a man in his fifties or sixties with active or convalescent COVID-19. The CDR3 runs from the conserved cysteine through the conserved F or W. The D gene is left open where the match is weak. For some rows the clone size is stated as once, few or many, or as a class when expanded; others skip it.

.	TRBD1	TRBV5-1	TRBJ2-1	CASSQRQGSSYNEQFF	TGCGCCAGCAGCCAGAGACAGGGAAGCTCCTACAATGAGCAGTTCTTC
.	.	TRBV11-2	TRBJ2-7	CASSSARSEQYF	TGTGCCAGCAGCTCCGCCAGGTCGGAGCAGTACTTC
.	TRBD2	TRBV12-3/TRBV12-4	TRBJ2-5	CASIRRGGETQYF	TGTGCCAGCATCAGAAGGGGAGGGGAGACCCAGTACTTC
.	.	TRBV2	TRBJ1-5	CASSGGVYSNQPQHF	TGTGCCAGCAGTGGGGGAGTTTATAGCAATCAGCCCCAGCATTTT
.	.	TRBV5-1	TRBJ1-4	CASSLEAGDEKLFF	TGCGCCAGCAGCTTGGAAGCAGGGGATGAAAAACTGTTTTTT
few	TRBD1	TRBV28	TRBJ1-2	CASRTTGGVLGYTF	TGTGCCAGCAGGACGACAGGGGGCGTATTGGGCTACACCTTC
once	.	TRBV12-5	TRBJ1-1	CASGFRNTEAFF	TGTGCTAGTGGTTTCAGGAACACTGAAGCTTTCTTT
.	TRBD1	TRBV5-4	TRBJ1-1	CASSAPRDRGAEAFF	TGTGCCAGCAGCGCGCCCCGGGACAGGGGTGCTGAAGCTTTCTTT
.	TRBD1	TRBV19	TRBJ2-2	CASSIGDRAGGELFF	TGTGCCAGTAGTATAGGCGACAGGGCGGGCGGGGAGCTGTTTTTT
.	TRBD2	TRBV7-8	TRBJ2-7	CASSLFEVGGLDEQYF	TGTGCCAGCAGCTTATTTGAAGTGGGAGGGCTGGACGAGCAGTACTTC
.	TRBD1	TRBV13	TRBJ1-5	CASSLGGQAYSNQPQHF	TGTGCCAGCAGCCTGGGGGGACAGGCATATAGCAATCAGCCCCAGCATTTT
.	TRBD1	TRBV6-5	TRBJ2-1	CASRGQGFYNEQFF	TGTGCCAGCAGGGGACAGGGGTTCTACAATGAGCAGTTCTTC
few	TRBD1	TRBV9	TRBJ2-2	CASSLGTGNSPGELFF	TGTGCCAGCAGCTTGGGGACAGGGAATTCCCCCGGGGAGCTGTTTTTT
.	.	TRBV27	TRBJ2-6	CASSLSPSVYGAGANVLTF	TGTGCCAGCAGTTTATCTCCCTCGGTGTATGGGGCCGGGGCCAACGTCCTGACTTTC
.	.	TRBV30	TRBJ2-5	CAWIRRGLYQETQYF	TGTGCCTGGATTCGACGGGGACTTTACCAAGAGACCCAGTACTTC
once	TRBD1	TRBV27	TRBJ1-2	CASSFRQGTYGYTF	TGTGCCAGCAGTTTTCGACAGGGGACCTATGGCTACACCTTC
.	.	TRBV6-1	TRBJ2-6	CASSEASLGLVGANVLTF	TGTGCCAGCAGTGAAGCGTCGTTGGGACTTGTTGGGGCCAACGTCCTGACTTTC
.	TRBD2	TRBV30	TRBJ2-1	CAGGGVNNVQFF	TGTGCCGGCGGGGGGGTAAATAACGTGCAGTTCTTC
.	TRBD2	TRBV9	TRBJ2-3	CASSASGRTDTQYF	TGTGCCAGCAGCGCTAGCGGTCGCACAGATACGCAGTATTTT
.	TRBD1	TRBV2	TRBJ1-1	CASSRTGVMNTEAFF	TGTGCCAGCAGTAGGACAGGGGTGATGAACACTGAAGCTTTCTTT
.	.	TRBV19	TRBJ2-2	CASTPRDSTGELFF	TGTGCCAGTACCCCTCGGGATTCCACCGGGGAGCTGTTTTTT
.	TRBD1	TRBV13	TRBJ1-1	CASSLRDRGLTEAFF	TGTGCCAGCAGCTTAAGGGACAGGGGGCTCACTGAAGCTTTCTTT
once	.	TRBV2	TRBJ1-4	CASDGGGTLSEKLFF	TGTGCCAGCGATGGGGGAGGGACACTAAGTGAAAAACTGTTTTTT
.	.	TRBV5-1	TRBJ1-2	CASSSDRLAYGYTF	TGCGCCAGCAGCTCCGACAGACTTGCTTATGGCTACACCTTC
.	TRBD1	TRBV2	TRBJ1-6	CASISTGLGSPLHF	TGTGCCAGCATCTCGACAGGGTTAGGATCACCCCTCCACTTT
once	.	TRBV7-2	TRBJ2-7	CASSLLASTVEQYF	TGTGCCAGCAGCTTATTAGCCAGTACGGTCGAGCAGTACTTC
.	TRBD2	TRBV4-2	TRBJ2-7	CASSQERGAPVWGEQYF	TGTGCCAGCAGCCAAGAGCGGGGGGCCCCCGTGTGGGGTGAGCAGTACTTC
.	TRBD1	TRBV5-1	TRBJ1-2	CASSLTGGGSYFYGYTF	TGCGCCAGCAGCTTGACAGGGGGCGGCAGTTACTTCTATGGCTACACCTTC
.	TRBD1	TRBV20-1	TRBJ1-5	CSASSERGRRQPQHF	TGCAGTGCTAGTAGTGAGAGGGGGCGTAGACAGCCCCAGCATTTT
.	.	TRBV5-1	TRBJ1-1	CASSPSGIEAFF	TGCGCCAGCAGCCCCTCAGGGATTGAAGCTTTCTTT
.	.	TRBV7-3	TRBJ1-1	CASSLHQDSEAFF	TGTGCCAGCAGCCTCCACCAGGACAGTGAAGCTTTCTTT
.	.	TRBV3-1/TRBV3-2	TRBJ2-5	CASSLRGVGETQYF	TGTGCCAGCAGCCTCAGGGGGGTGGGAGAGACCCAGTACTTC
.	TRBD1	TRBV7-9	TRBJ1-6	CASSRHSGQGYSPLHF	TGTGCCAGCAGCAGACACTCGGGACAGGGTTATTCACCCCTCCACTTT
once	.	TRBV4-1	TRBJ2-7	CASSQGTAAQGSYEQYF	TGCGCCAGCAGCCAAGGAACTGCCGCGCAGGGTTCCTACGAGCAGTACTTC
.	.	TRBV12-3/TRBV12-4	TRBJ2-3	CASSAAGGQYF	TGTGCCAGCAGTGCTGCAGGAGGGCAGTATTTT
.	TRBD1	TRBV24-1	TRBJ2-3	CATSEDRGRTADTQYF	TGTGCCACCAGTGAGGACAGGGGGCGGACTGCAGATACGCAGTATTTT
.	TRBD2	TRBV28	TRBJ2-7	CASSQSSGRAYEQYF	TGTGCCAGCAGTCAATCTAGCGGGAGGGCCTACGAGCAGTACTTC
.	TRBD1	TRBV3-1/TRBV3-2	TRBJ2-1	CASSPTGNNYNEQFF	TGTGCCAGCAGCCCGACAGGGAACAACTACAATGAGCAGTTCTTC
.	.	TRBV4-3	TRBJ1-4	CASSQTDREKLFF	TGCGCCAGCAGCCAAACGGACAGAGAAAAACTGTTTTTT
.	.	TRBV24-1	TRBJ1-1	CATSDEVNTEAFF	TGTGCCACCAGTGATGAGGTCAACACTGAAGCTTTCTTT
.	TRBD1	TRBV5-1	TRBJ2-2	CASSFIRGPGELFF	TGCGCCAGCAGCTTTATCAGGGGGCCCGGGGAGCTGTTTTTT
.	TRBD1	TRBV7-2	TRBJ1-1	CASRGQGEEAFF	TGTGCCAGCAGGGGACAGGGTGAAGAGGCTTTCTTT
.	.	TRBV6-6	TRBJ1-2	CASSYSWGEGYTF	TGTGCCAGCAGTTACTCTTGGGGGGAGGGCTACACCTTC
.	TRBD2	TRBV11-2	TRBJ2-5	CASSLASGGGIETQYF	TGTGCCAGCAGCTTAGCTAGCGGGGGGGGGATAGAGACCCAGTACTTC
.	TRBD1	TRBV30	TRBJ1-2	CAWSAGTGGSYTF	TGTGCCTGGAGCGCCGGGACAGGGGGTAGCTACACCTTC
.	TRBD1	TRBV28	TRBJ1-1	CASRGPGTGPNTEAFF	TGTGCCAGCAGGGGTCCCGGGACAGGCCCGAACACTGAAGCTTTCTTT
.	TRBD2	TRBV28	TRBJ2-1	CASSLAGVFNEQFF	TGTGCCAGCAGCTTAGCGGGGGTCTTCAATGAGCAGTTCTTC
once	.	TRBV29-1	TRBJ2-6	CSVGSPGANVLTF	TGCAGCGTTGGGAGTCCTGGGGCCAACGTCCTGACTTTC
.	.	TRBV6-2/TRBV6-3	TRBJ2-3	CASSSPGAGTDTQYF	TGTGCCAGCAGTAGCCCTGGAGCTGGCACAGATACGCAGTATTTT
once	.	TRBV6-5	TRBJ1-4	CAIRTPTNEKLFF	TGTGCCATCCGGACACCAACTAATGAAAAACTGTTTTTT